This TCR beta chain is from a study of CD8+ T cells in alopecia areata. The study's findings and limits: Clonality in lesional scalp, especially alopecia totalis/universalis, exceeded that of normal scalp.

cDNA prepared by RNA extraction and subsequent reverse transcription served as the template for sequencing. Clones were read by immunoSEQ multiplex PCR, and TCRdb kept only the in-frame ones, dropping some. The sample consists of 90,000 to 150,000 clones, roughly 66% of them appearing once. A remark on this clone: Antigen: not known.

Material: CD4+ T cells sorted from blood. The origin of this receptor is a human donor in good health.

CDR3 DNA sequence: TGTGCCAGCTCACCGGGCCAGACGCAGCCCCAGCATTTT. It encodes CASSPGQTQPQHF. The chain recombines TRBV18 with TRBJ1-5; D remains ambiguous. The CDR3 has 13 amino acids. Germline CDR1 is KGHSH and CDR2 is LQKENI. Trimming took 3 bases from V and 7 from J, leaving 10 bases between them.